Below, 14 T cell receptor beta chains from the same sample are listed, as sequenced in a study of beta chain features in type 1 diabetes. Of the isolated RNA, all was reverse transcribed, and so the sequenced material was expressed TCRB transcripts. Some clones are missing from TCRdb's copy, which holds only in-frame ones; the method was immunoSEQ multiplex PCR. The sample lists 450,000 to 550,000 clones, over 25% occurring once. The sequenced sample consisted of naive CD4+ T cells from blood. The receptors originated from a young man in good health.

The chain combines TRBV29-1 with TRBJ2-7; 10 nucleotides align to TRBD2. The CDR3 contains 14 residues. V was pared by 6 bases and J by 1 base, with 6 bases of the junction left unmatched. CDR1 is SQVTM, CDR2 ANQGSEA, per germline. CDR3 in amino acids: CSVVRTSGSYEQYF. For the CDR3, the DNA is TGCAGCGTCGTTAGGACTAGCGGATCCTACGAGCAGTACTTC.

This sequence joins TRBV5-6 and TRBJ1-1; 7 bases agree with TRBD1. The CDR3 runs 14 residues. Germline values: CDR1 SGHDT, CDR2 YYEEEE. J gave up 8 bases and V 4 bases, and 11 bases lay outside the gene matches. The DNA of the CDR3 is TGTGCCAGCAGCCGCCGGACAGGCCGGGACGAAGCTTTCTTT. Translating gives CASSRRTGRDEAFF. The full variable domain, in which reference TRBV5-6 and TRBJ1-1 provide the parts outside the CDR3, is DAGVTQSPTHLIKTRGQQVTLRCSPKSGHDTVSWYQQALGQGPQFIFQYYEEEERQRGNFPDRFSGHQFPNYSSELNVNALLLGDSALYLCASSRRTGRDEAFFGQGTRLTVV.

This clone was counted a few times. The chain employs TRBV2 and TRBJ2-1; no clear D. V was shortened by 7 bases and J by 9 bases, with 22 bases between the two germline ends. This CDR3 is 15 amino acids long. The germline V gene has CDR1 SNHLY and CDR2 FYNNEI. The CDR3 here is CASTAPLERKGEQFF. As DNA, the CDR3 is TGTGCCAGCACCGCCCCGTTGGAGCGCAAGGGTGAGCAGTTCTTC.

This clone was seen only a few times. DNA of the CDR3: TGTGCCAGCAGCGTAGGGGTCGGGGACCCTAGAGCCAAAAACATTCAGTACTTC. This encodes CASSVGVGDPRAKNIQYF. The chain couples TRBV9 to TRBJ2-4; TRBD1 or TRBD2 may be the D gene (5 bases each). Germline CDR1 and CDR2: SGDLS and YYNGEE. The germline V and J ends were trimmed by 0 bases and 0 bases, with 16 bases remaining between them. The CDR3 runs to 18 residues. The full variable domain, with the rest looked up from reference TRBV9 and TRBJ2-4, is DSGVTQTPKHLITATGQRVTLRCSPRSGDLSVYWYQQSLDQGLQFLIQYYNGEERAKGNILERFSAQQFPDLHSELNLSSLELGDSALYFCASSVGVGDPRAKNIQYFGAGTRLSVL.

The chain is built from TRBV29-1 and TRBJ2-3, with TRBD2 identical over 7 bases. The CDR3 runs 12 residues. The V segment lost 6 bases and the J segment 3 bases; nucleotides outside the gene matches: 3. The germline gives CDR1 SQVTM, CDR2 ANQGSEA. CDR3: CSVKLATDTQYF. Here the CDR3 DNA reads TGCAGCGTCAAACTAGCGACAGATACGCAGTATTTT.

The chain carries TRBV25-1 and TRBJ2-6; D not resolved. Germline CDR1 reads MGHDK; CDR2 reads SYGVNS. The CDR3 spans 16 residues. V dropped 6 bases and J dropped 2 bases, with 14 bases sitting between them. Written as DNA, the CDR3 is TGTGCCAGCAGCCCCCCCGAATGGGCTGGGGCCAACGTCCTGACTTTC. The encoded protein is CASSPPEWAGANVLTF.

This chain uses TRBV15 with TRBJ1-5; 9 nucleotides align to TRBD1. V trimming: 5 bases; J trimming: 1 base; junction bases outside the gene matches: 6. CDR3 length: 16 amino acids. Germline V gene data show CDR1 as LNHNV and CDR2 as YYDKDF (reference sequence). CDR3 amino acids: CATSSRDRVSNQPQHF. CDR3 bases: TGTGCCACCAGCTCCCGGGACAGGGTGAGCAATCAGCCCCAGCATTTT.

The rearrangement joins TRBV9 to TRBJ2-3; 13 nucleotides align to TRBD2. Germline V CDR1 and CDR2: SGDLS, YYNGEE. The CDR3 extends over 16 amino acids. V gave up 3 bases and J gave up 4 bases; unmatched junction bases: 5. The CDR3 spells CASSAVGLAGPDTQYF. In DNA, the CDR3 is TGTGCCAGCAGCGCAGTGGGACTAGCGGGGCCAGATACGCAGTATTTT.

The genes are TRBV30 and TRBJ1-2; maybe TRBD1 (5 bases). The germline V gene has CDR1 GTSNPN and CDR2 SVGIG (reference sequence). The CDR3 runs to 12 residues. V lost 5 bases and J lost 8, with 15 bases in between. Here the CDR3 reads CAWVGTGYGYTF. CDR3 bases: TGTGCCTGGGTCGGGACGGGCTACGGCTACACCTTC.

This chain connects TRBV10-3 to TRBJ2-5, with TRBD1 as a possible D gene (6 bases). Germline V gene data show CDR1 as ENHRY and CDR2 as SYGVKD. The CDR3 consists of 15 residues. V was clipped by 0 bases and J by 2 bases, with 10 bases between them. The CDR3 sequence is CAISESRTDQETQYF. CDR3 coding DNA: TGTGCCATCAGTGAGTCGAGGACAGATCAAGAGACCCAGTACTTC.

This clone was detected only a few times. The V and J genes are TRBV4-3 and TRBJ2-1; D is possibly TRBD2 (5 bases). Trimming took off 0 bases at V and 5 bases at J, with 8 bases between the two ends. This CDR3 is 14 amino acids long. CDR1 and CDR2 from the germline V gene are LGHNA and YSLEER. CDR3 sequence (DNA): TGCGCCAGCAGCCAAGATGGGCGGGACAATGAGCAGTTCTTC. Its translation is CASSQDGRDNEQFF.

This clone was detected only a few times. The chain combines TRBV4-3 with TRBJ2-7; TRBD1 matches 9 bases. Germline loops: CDR1 LGHNA, CDR2 YSLEER. The CDR3 totals 16 residues. V was clipped by 4 bases and J by 3 bases; unmatched bases: 10. The CDR3 sequence: CASSRADVGQGYEQYF. CDR3 sequence (DNA): TGCGCCAGCAGCCGCGCGGACGTGGGACAGGGCTACGAGCAGTACTTC.

The chain recombines TRBV15 with TRBJ2-1; TRBD1 aligns across 9 bases. J lost 8 bases, V lost 1 base, and 9 bases had no gene match. The CDR3 is made up of 16 amino acids. Germline CDR1 is LNHNV and CDR2 is YYDKDF (reference sequence). CDR3 protein: CATSRGAGQGRDEQFF. CDR3 in DNA: TGTGCCACCAGCAGAGGGGCGGGACAGGGAAGGGATGAGCAGTTCTTC.

The chain links TRBV6-1 to TRBJ2-5, with D unresolved. Trimming cost V 6 bases and J 5 bases, with 13 bases left between them. The CDR3 is 13 residues long. Germline V gene data show CDR1 as MNHNS and CDR2 as SASEGT. The DNA of the CDR3 is TGTGCCAGCAGGGAACCCGGTCGGGAGACCCAGTACTTC. Protein: CASREPGRETQYF.